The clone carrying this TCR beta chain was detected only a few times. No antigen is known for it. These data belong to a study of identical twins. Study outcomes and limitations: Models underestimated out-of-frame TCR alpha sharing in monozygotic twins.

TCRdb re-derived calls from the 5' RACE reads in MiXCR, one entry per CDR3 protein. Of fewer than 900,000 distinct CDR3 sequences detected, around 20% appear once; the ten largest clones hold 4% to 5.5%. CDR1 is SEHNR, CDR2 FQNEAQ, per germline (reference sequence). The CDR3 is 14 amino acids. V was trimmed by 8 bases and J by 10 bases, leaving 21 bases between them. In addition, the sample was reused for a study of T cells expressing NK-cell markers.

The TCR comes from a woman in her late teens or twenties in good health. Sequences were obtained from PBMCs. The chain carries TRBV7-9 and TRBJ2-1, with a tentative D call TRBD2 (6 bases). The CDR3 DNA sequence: TGTGCCAGCGTACGGTCCCTAGCGCCCGGGGAGCAGTTCTTC. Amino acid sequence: CASVRSLAPGEQFF.